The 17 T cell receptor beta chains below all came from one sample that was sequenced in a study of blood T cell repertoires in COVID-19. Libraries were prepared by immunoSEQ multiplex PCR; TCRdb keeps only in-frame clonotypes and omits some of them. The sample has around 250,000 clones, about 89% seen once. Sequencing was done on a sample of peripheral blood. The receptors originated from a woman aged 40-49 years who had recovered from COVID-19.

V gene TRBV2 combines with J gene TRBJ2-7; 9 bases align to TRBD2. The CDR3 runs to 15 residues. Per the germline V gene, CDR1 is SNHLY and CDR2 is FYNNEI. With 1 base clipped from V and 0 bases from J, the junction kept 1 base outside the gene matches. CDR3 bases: TGTGCCAGCAGTGAAGGAGCGGGAGGCTCCTACGAGCAGTACTTC. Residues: CASSEGAGGSYEQYF.

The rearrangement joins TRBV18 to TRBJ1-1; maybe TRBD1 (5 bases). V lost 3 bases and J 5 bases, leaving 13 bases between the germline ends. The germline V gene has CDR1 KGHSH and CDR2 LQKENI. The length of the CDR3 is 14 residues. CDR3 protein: CASSPSGGRTEAFF. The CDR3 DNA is TGTGCCAGCTCACCTTCCGGGGGTAGAACTGAAGCTTTCTTT.

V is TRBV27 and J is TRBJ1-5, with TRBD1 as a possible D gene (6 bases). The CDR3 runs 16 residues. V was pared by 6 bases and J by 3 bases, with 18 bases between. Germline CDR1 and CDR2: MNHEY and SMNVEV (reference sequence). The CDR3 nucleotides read TGTGCCAGCAGCCATAGACGGGACACTCCCAATCAGCCCCAGCATTTT. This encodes CASSHRRDTPNQPQHF.

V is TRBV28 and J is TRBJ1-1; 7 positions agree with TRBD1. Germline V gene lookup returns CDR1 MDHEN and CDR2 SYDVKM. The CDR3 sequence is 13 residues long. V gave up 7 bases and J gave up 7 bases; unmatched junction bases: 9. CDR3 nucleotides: TGTGCCAGCAACCGCCGACAGGGCCATGAAGCTTTCTTT. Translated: CASNRRQGHEAFF. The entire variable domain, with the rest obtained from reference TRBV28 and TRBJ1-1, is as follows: DVKVTQSSRYLVKRTGEKVFLECVQDMDHENMFWYRQDPGLGLRLIYFSYDVKMKEKGDIPEGYSVSREKKERFSLILESASTNQTSMYLCASNRRQGHEAFFGQGTRLTVV.

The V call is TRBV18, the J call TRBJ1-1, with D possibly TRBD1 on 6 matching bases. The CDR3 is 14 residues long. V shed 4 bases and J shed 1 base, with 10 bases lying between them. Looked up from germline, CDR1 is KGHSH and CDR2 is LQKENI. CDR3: CASSLGAPNTEAFF. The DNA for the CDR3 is TGTGCCAGCTCACTGGGGGCTCCGAACACTGAAGCTTTCTTT.

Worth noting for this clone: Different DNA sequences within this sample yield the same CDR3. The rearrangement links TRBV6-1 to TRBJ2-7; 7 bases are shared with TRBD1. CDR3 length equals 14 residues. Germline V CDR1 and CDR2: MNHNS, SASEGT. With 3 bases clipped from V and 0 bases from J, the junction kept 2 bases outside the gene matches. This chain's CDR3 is CASSEGDSSYEQYF. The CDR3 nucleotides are TGTGCCAGCAGTGAGGGGGACAGCTCCTACGAGCAGTACTTC.

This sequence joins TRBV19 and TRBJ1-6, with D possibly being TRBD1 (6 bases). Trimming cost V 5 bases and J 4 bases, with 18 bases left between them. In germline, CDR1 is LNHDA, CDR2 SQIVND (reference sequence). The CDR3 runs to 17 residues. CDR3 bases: TGTGCCAGTAGTCCAAGGACAGCCTTTTCTTATAATTCACCCCTCCACTTT. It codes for CASSPRTAFSYNSPLHF.

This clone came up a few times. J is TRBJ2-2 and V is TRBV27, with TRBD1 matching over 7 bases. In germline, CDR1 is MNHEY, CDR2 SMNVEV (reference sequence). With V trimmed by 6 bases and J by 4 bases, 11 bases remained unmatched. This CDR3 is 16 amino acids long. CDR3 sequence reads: CASSLAGTVFTGELFF. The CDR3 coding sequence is TGTGCCAGCAGCTTAGCCGGGACAGTGTTCACCGGGGAGCTGTTTTTT.

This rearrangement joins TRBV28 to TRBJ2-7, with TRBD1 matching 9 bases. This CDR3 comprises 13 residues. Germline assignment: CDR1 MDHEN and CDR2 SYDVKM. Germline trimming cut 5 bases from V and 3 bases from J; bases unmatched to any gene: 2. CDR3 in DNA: TGTGCCAGCAGTGTGGGACAGGGCTACGAGCAGTACTTC. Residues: CASSVGQGYEQYF.

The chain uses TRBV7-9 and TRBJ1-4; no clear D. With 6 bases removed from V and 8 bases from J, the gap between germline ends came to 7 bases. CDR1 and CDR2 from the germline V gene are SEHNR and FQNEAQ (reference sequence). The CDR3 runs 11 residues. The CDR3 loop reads CASSFGEKLFF. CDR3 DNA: TGTGCCAGCAGTTTCGGGGAAAAACTGTTTTTT.

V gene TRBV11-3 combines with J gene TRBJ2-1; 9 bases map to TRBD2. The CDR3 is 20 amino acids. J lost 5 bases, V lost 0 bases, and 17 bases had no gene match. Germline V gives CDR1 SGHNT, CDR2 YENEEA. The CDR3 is CASSLDTKGGWVAGDNEQFF. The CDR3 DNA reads TGTGCCAGCAGCTTAGACACCAAAGGGGGGTGGGTAGCGGGAGACAATGAGCAGTTCTTC.

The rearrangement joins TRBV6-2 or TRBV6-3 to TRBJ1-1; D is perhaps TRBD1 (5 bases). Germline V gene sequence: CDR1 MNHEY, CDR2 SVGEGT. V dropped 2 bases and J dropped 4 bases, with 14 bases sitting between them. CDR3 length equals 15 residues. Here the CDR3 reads CASSYPGVGFTEAFF. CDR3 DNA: TGTGCCAGCAGTTACCCGGGGGTGGGGTTCACTGAAGCTTTCTTT.

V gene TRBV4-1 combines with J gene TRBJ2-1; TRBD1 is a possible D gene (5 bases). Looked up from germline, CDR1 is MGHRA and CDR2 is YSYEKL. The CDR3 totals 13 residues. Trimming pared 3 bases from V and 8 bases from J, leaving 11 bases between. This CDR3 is CASSQQRGDEQFF. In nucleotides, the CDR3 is TGCGCCAGCAGCCAGCAAAGGGGCGATGAGCAGTTCTTC.

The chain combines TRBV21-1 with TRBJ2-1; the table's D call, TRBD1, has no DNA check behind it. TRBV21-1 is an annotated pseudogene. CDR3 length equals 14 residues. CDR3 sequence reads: CASTHRGSEGEQFF. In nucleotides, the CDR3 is TGCGCCAGCACCCACAGGGGCTCCGAGGGTGAGCAGTTCTTC.

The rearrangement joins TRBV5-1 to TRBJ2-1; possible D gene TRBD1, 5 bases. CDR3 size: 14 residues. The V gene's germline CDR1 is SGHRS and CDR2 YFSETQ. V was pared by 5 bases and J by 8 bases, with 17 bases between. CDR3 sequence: CASSTQGSDDEQFF. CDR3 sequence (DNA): TGCGCCAGCAGTACTCAGGGCTCGGATGATGAGCAGTTCTTC. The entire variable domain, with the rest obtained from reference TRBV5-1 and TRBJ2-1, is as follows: KAGVTQTPRYLIKTRGQQVTLSCSPISGHRSVSWYQQTPGQGLQFLFEYFSETQRNKGNFPGRFSGRQFSNSRSEMNVSTLELGDSALYLCASSTQGSDDEQFFGPGTRLTVL.

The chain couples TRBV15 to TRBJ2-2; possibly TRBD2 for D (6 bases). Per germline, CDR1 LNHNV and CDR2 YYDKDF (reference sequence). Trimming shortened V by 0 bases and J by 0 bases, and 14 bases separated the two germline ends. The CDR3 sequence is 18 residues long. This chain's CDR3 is CATSRESSASANTGELFF. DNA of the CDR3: TGTGCCACCAGCAGAGAATCTTCGGCTAGCGCGAACACCGGGGAGCTGTTTTTT.

The CDR3 here is CASCRDTFPATNEKLFF. The CDR3 region has the DNA TGTGCCAGCTGCCGGGACACATTTCCCGCAACTAATGAAAAACTGTTTTTT. The V call is TRBV6-2 or TRBV6-3, the J call TRBJ1-4; possible D gene TRBD1, 6 bases. Between the trimmed V and J ends, which lost 8 bases and 0 bases, there was a span of 19 bases. In germline, CDR1 is MNHEY, CDR2 SVGEGT. This CDR3 region has 17 residues.